One sample yielded the 9 T cell receptor beta chains listed below, sequenced in a study of T cell responses to AZD1222 COVID-19 vaccine. Only in-frame clones appear in the TCRdb table, and some are missing; sequencing was by immunoSEQ multiplex PCR. The sample comprises more than 95,000 clones, about 89% of which are singletons, and roughly 1.5% rests with the top ten. The starting material was peripheral blood, obtained on day 0 of AZD1222 vaccination. The receptor source for this set is an adult in good health.

The J gene is TRBJ2-1, the V gene TRBV21-1; the D call in the table, TRBD2, was not verified against the DNA. TRBV21-1 is recorded as a pseudogene. This CDR3 comprises 12 residues. CDR3 sequence reads: CASSKEAGVEFF. CDR3 in DNA: TGTGCCAGCAGCAAAGAAGCGGGGGTGGAGTTCTTC.

The rearrangement links TRBV4-1 to TRBJ2-2; 8 positions match TRBD2. Germline loops: CDR1 MGHRA, CDR2 YSYEKL. Losses at the gene ends were 0 bases for V and 5 bases for J; bases not matched to a gene: 8. CDR3 size: 17 residues. CDR3 nucleotide sequence: TGCGCCAGCAGCCAAGATGGGTCCGGGAGGGGTACCGGGGAGCTGTTTTTT. Amino acids: CASSQDGSGRGTGELFF.

The gene calls are TRBV2 and TRBJ1-4; D remains ambiguous. The CDR3 runs 15 residues. Germline V CDR1 and CDR2: SNHLY, FYNNEI. Trimming removed 5 bases from V and 0 bases from J, with 10 bases in between. The CDR3 DNA is TGTGCCAGCAGTCCTGACACCTCAACTAATGAAAAACTGTTTTTT. Protein product: CASSPDTSTNEKLFF.

The chain carries TRBV19 and TRBJ2-5; D might be TRBD1 (5 bases). Germline values: CDR1 LNHDA, CDR2 SQIVND (reference sequence). V was cut by 3 bases and J by 5 bases, with 10 bases left in between. The CDR3 consists of 13 residues. The CDR3 region is CASSIQGFETQYF. CDR3 coding DNA: TGTGCCAGTAGTATTCAGGGTTTCGAGACCCAGTACTTC.

V is TRBV6-1 and J is TRBJ2-7, with D unclear. The V gene lost 2 bases and the J gene lost 12 bases, with 8 bases spanning the gap. Germline CDR1 MNHNS, CDR2 SASEGT. CDR3 length equals 10 residues. This CDR3 reads CASSESDLYF. The CDR3 region has the DNA TGTGCCAGCAGTGAAAGTGACCTGTACTTC.

This clone was seen once. The CDR3: CASSEAWRIGDNEKLFF. The CDR3 DNA is TGTGCCAGCAGTGAAGCGTGGCGGATTGGGGATAATGAAAAACTGTTTTTT. The chain employs TRBV6-1 and TRBJ1-4; D uncertain. V gave up 0 bases and J gave up 4 bases, with 15 bases separating them. Germline CDR1 MNHNS, CDR2 SASEGT. This CDR3 contains 17 residues.

J is TRBJ2-1 and V is TRBV24-1; D gene ambiguous. This CDR3 region has 12 residues. The germline CDR1 and CDR2 sequences are KGHDR and SFDVKD. Trimming removed 9 bases at V and 15 bases at J, with 20 bases between. The CDR3 DNA is TGTGCCACCCAAGATCCAGTTTTTGCCTCGTTCTTC. As protein: CATQDPVFASFF.

The chain links TRBV5-1 to TRBJ2-1, with D unclear. CDR1 SGHRS and CDR2 YFSETQ come from the germline V gene. Trimming shortened V by 5 bases and J by 3 bases, and 9 bases separated the two germline ends. This CDR3 has 13 amino acids. This CDR3 reads CASRWEGYNEQFF. In DNA form, the CDR3 reads TGCGCCAGCAGGTGGGAAGGCTACAATGAGCAGTTCTTC.

The rearrangement joins TRBV25-1 to TRBJ1-6; D ambiguous. Looked up from germline, CDR1 is MGHDK and CDR2 is SYGVNS. The V and J ends lost 1 base and 1 base respectively, with 5 bases between them. This CDR3 is built from 15 residues. CDR3: CASSEWRSYNSPLHF. The CDR3, as DNA: TGTGCCAGCAGTGAATGGCGGTCCTATAATTCACCCCTCCACTTT.